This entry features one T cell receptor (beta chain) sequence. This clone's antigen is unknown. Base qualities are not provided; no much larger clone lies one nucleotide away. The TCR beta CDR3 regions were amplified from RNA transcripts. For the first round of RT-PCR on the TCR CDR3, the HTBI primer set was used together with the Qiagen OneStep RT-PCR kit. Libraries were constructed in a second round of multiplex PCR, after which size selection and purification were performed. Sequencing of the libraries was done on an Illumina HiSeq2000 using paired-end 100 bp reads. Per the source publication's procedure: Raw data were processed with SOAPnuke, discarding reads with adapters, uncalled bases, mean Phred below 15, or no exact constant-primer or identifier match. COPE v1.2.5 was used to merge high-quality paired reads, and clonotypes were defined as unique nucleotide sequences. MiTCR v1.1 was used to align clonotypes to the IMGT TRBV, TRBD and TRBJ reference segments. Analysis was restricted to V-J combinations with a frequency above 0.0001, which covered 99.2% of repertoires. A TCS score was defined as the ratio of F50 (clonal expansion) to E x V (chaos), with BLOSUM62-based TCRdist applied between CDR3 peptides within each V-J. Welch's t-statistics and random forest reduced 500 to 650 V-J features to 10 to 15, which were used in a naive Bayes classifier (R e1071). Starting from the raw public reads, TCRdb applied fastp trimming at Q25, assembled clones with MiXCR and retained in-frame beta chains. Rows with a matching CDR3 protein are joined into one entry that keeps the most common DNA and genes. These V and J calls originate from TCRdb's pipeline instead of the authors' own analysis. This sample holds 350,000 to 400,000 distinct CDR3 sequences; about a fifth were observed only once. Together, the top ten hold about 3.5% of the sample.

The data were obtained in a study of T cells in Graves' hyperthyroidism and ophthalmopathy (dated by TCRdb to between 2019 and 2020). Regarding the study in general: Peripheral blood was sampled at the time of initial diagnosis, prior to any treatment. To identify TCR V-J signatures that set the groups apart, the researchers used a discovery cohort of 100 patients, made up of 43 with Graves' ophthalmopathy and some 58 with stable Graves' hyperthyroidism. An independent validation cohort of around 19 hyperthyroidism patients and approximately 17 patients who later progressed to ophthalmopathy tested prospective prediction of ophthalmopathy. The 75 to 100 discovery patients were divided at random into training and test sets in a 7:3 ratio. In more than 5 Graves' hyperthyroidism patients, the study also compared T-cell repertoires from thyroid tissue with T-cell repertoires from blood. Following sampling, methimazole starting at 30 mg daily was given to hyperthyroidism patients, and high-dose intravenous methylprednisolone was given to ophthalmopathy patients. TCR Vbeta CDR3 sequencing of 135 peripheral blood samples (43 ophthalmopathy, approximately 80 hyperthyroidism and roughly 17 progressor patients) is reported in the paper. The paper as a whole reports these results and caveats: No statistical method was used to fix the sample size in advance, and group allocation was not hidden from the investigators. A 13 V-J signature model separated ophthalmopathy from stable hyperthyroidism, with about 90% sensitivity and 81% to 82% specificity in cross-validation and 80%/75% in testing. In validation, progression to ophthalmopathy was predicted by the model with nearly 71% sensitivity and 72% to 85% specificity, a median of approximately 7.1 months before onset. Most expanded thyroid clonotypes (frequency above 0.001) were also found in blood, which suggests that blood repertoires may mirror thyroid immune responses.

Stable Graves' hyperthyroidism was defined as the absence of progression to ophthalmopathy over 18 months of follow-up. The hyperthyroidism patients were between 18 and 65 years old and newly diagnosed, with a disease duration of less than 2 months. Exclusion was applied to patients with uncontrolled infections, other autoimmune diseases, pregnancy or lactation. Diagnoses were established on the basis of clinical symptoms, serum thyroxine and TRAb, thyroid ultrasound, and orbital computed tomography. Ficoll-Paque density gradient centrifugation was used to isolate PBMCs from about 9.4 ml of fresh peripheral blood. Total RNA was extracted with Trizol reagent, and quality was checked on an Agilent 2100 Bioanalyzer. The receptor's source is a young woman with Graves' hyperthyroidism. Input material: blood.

The CDR3 in this case is CASSLGNLNEQFF. The DNA reads TGTGCCAGCAGCTTAGGCAATCTAAATGAGCAGTTCTTC. This receptor chain uses TRBV11-2 and TRBJ2-1, with the D segment identity uncertain. From its cysteine to its phenylalanine, the CDR3 spans 13 amino acids. Only the CDR3 DNA is retained, 39 bases long and in frame from the first base. CDR1 is given as SGHAT and CDR2 as FQNNGV, both from the germline V gene. The junction carries 8 bases between V and J, which are trimmed by 1 base and 7 bases respectively.